This TCR beta chain appears in the sequencing data of a study of shared clonotypes between healthy human individuals. This clone was observed a few times. The CD4+ fraction was divided into a CD45RA+ naive subset and a CD45RA-negative memory subset. V gave up 6 bases and J gave up 4 bases; unmatched junction bases: 4. The germline CDR1 and CDR2 sequences are MRHNA and SNTAGT. The CDR3 contains 13 residues. Clones were read by immunoSEQ multiplex PCR, and TCRdb kept only the in-frame ones, dropping some. The top ten clones hold about 1.5% of a sample with roughly 1 million clones, about 75% of them seen once.

Source material: memory CD4+ T cells sorted from blood. As for subset: CD45RA-negative fraction. This TCR derives from a man between 18 and 35 years old in good health. This chain joins TRBV6-4 and TRBJ1-2, with 8 bases fitting TRBD1. The CDR3 sequence is CASSAGQAYGYTF. The CDR3 nucleotides are TGTGCCAGCAGCGCGGGACAGGCCTATGGCTACACCTTC.